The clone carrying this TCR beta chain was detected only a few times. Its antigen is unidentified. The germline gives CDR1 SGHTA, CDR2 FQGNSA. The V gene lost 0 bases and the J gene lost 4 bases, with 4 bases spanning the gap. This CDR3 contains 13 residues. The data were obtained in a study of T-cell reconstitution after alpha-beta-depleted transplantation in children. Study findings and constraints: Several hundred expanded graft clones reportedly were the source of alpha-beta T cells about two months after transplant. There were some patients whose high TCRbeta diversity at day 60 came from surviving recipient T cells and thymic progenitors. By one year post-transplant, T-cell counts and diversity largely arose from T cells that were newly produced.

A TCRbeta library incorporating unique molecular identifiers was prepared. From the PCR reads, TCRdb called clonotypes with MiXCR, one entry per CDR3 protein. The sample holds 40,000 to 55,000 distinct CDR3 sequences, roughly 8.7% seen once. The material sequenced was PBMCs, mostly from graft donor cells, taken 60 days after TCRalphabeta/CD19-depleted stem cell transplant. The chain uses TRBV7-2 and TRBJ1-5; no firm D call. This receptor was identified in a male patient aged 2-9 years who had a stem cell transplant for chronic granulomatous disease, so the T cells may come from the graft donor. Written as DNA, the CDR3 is TGTGCCAGCAGCTTAGCGCGAAATCAGCCCCAGCATTTT. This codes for CASSLARNQPQHF.